This T cell receptor beta chain was sequenced for a study of regulatory T cells in long-lasting Graves disease. Note on this clonotype: A clone one base away is much larger, so this may be a read error.

The CDR3 loop spans 13 amino acids. Germline CDR1 reads SGHTA; CDR2 reads FQGNSA. Specified time point: persistent/refractory GD, antithyroid drugs over 5 years with positive TRAb. The authors made the TCR library using RNA they extracted from PBMCs. iRepertoire HTBI primers and Arm-PCR of CDR3 regions built TCR beta libraries. TCRdb fed the multiplex PCR reads into MiXCR, producing one record per CDR3 protein. This sample yields some 420,000 distinct CDR3 sequences, of which around a fifth are seen a single time; 13% belongs to the top ten. The origin of this receptor is a female donor with Graves disease. The rearrangement links TRBV7-2 to TRBJ1-1; maybe TRBD1 (5 bases). The sample here was peripheral blood mononuclear cells (PBMCs), taken when the disease was refractory, from a patient treated with antithyroid drugs. DNA of the CDR3: TGTGTCAGCAGCCCCGGGACGACTGCCGAAGCTTTCTTT. This gives the protein CVSSPGTTAEAFF.